These 5 T cell receptor beta chains originate from one sample sequenced in a study of early T cells in non-severe SARS-CoV-2 infection. Using its own MiXCR run on the 5' RACE reads, TCRdb lists one record per CDR3 protein. Found here are 55,000 to 65,000 distinct CDR3 sequences, roughly 12% of them singletons; the top ten hold over 1.1%. This sample comprised whole blood, obtained at baseline. These receptors were obtained from an adult who was a healthcare worker with PCR-confirmed SARS-CoV-2 infection or an uninfected control (not recorded which).

The sample holds a few counts of this clonotype. The rearrangement uses TRBV27 and TRBJ2-3; 10 bases are shared with TRBD1. CDR1 is MNHEY and CDR2 is SMNVEV in the germline V gene (reference sequence). The J segment lost 2 bases and the V segment lost 8 bases, leaving 22 bases of the junction unmatched. CDR3 length equals 20 residues. The CDR3 nucleotides are TGTGCCAGCGCCTATTCCCGGTATCCGGGACAGGGGCGCGACACAGATACGCAGTATTTT. Protein sequence: CASAYSRYPGQGRDTDTQYF.

Many counts were recorded for this clonotype. This chain links TRBV29-1 with TRBJ2-1; 7 positions match TRBD2. After removal of 5 bases from V and 9 bases from J, the junction contained 13 bases not matched to a gene. The CDR3 sequence is 14 residues long. Per the germline V gene, CDR1 is SQVTM and CDR2 is ANQGSEA. The CDR3 spells CSVSGLRTRGEQFF. As DNA, the CDR3 is TGCAGCGTTTCGGGTTTGCGGACTAGGGGTGAGCAGTTCTTC.

This chain uses TRBV7-2 with TRBJ2-3; weak D call: TRBD2 (6 bases). This CDR3 is built from 15 residues. The germline V gene encodes CDR1 SGHTA and CDR2 FQGNSA. Trimming shortened V by 2 bases and J by 1 base, and 10 bases separated the two germline ends. In nucleotides, the CDR3 is TGTGCCAGCAGCTTACTTAGCGGACGCACAGATACGCAGTATTTT. Its translation is CASSLLSGRTDTQYF.

This clonotype was counted only a few times. The chain carries TRBV2 and TRBJ2-1; 12 nucleotides align to TRBD2. Looked up from germline, CDR1 is SNHLY and CDR2 is FYNNEI. V was pared by 9 bases and J by 11 bases, with 5 bases of the junction left unmatched. This CDR3 is built from 12 residues. Here the CDR3 DNA reads TGTGCCAGAGGACTAGCGGGAATACAGCAGTTCTTC. Protein product: CARGLAGIQQFF.

This chain uses TRBV5-4 with TRBJ2-4; D is perhaps TRBD1 (6 bases). The germline CDR1 and CDR2 sequences are SGHNT and YYREEE (reference sequence). The CDR3 has 18 amino acids. Deletions cut 5 bases from V and 10 bases from J, with 31 bases between. This chain's CDR3 is CASSFALRTARGSGIQYF. DNA of the CDR3: TGTGCCAGCAGTTTCGCCCTAAGGACAGCACGAGGGAGTGGTATTCAGTACTTC.